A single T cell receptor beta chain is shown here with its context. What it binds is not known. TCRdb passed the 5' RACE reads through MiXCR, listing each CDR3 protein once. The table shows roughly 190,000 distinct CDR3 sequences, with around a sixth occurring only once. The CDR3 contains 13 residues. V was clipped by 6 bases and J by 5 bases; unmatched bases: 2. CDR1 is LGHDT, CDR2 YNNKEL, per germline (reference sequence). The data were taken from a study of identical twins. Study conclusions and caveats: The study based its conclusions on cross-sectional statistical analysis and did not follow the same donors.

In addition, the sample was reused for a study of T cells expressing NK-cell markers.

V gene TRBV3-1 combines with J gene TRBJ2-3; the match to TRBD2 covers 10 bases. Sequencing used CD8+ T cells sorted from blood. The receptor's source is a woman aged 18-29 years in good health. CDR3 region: CASSLAGVDTQYF. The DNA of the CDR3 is TGTGCCAGCAGTCTAGCGGGAGTAGATACGCAGTATTTT.